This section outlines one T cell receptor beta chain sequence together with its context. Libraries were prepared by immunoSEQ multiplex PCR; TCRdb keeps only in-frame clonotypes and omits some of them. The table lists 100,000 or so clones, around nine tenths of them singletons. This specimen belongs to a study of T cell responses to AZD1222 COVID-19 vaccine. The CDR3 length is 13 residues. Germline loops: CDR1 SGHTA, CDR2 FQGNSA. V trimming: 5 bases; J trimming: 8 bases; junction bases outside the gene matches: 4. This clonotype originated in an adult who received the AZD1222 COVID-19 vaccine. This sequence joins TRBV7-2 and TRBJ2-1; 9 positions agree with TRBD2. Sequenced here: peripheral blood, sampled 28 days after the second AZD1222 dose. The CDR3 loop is CASSISGGDEQFF. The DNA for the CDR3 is TGTGCCAGCAGCATTAGCGGGGGCGATGAGCAGTTCTTC.